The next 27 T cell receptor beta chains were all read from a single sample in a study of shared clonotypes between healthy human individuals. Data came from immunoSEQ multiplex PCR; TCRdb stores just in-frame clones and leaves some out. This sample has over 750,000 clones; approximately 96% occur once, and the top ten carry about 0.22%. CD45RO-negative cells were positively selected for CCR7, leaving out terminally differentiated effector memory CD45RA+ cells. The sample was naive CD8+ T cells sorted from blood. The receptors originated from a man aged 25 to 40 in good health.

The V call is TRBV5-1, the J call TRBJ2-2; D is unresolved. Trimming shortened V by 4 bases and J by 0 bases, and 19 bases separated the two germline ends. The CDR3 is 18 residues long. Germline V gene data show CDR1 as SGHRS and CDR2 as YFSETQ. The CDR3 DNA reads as TGCGCCAGCAGCCCCCCTCCTGGCCTTGACGCGAACACCGGGGAGCTGTTTTTT. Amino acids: CASSPPPGLDANTGELFF.

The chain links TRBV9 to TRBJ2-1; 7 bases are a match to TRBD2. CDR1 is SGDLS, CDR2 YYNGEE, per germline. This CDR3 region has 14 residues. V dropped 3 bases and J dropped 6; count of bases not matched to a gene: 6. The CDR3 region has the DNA TGTGCCAGCAGCGCATCGGGAGGAACCAATGAGCAGTTCTTC. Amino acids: CASSASGGTNEQFF.

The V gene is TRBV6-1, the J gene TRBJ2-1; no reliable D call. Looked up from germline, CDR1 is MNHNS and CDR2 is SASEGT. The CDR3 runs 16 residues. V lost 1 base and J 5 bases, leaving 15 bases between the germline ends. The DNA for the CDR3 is TGTGCCAGCAGTGAAGGAACAGTCCGACCCGACAATGAGCAGTTCTTC. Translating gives CASSEGTVRPDNEQFF.

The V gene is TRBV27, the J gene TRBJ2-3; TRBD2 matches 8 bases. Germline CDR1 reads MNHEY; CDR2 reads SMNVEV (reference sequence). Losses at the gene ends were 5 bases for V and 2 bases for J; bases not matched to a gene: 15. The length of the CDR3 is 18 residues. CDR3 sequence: CASSPSWTSTPDTDTQYF. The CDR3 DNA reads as TGTGCCAGCAGTCCCTCCTGGACTAGCACACCCGACACAGATACGCAGTATTTT.

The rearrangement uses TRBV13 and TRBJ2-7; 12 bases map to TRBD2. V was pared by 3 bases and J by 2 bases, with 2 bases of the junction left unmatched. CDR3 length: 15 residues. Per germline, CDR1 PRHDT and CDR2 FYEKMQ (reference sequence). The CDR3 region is CASSFRTSGTYEQYF. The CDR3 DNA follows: TGTGCCAGCAGCTTTAGGACTAGCGGGACCTACGAGCAGTACTTC.

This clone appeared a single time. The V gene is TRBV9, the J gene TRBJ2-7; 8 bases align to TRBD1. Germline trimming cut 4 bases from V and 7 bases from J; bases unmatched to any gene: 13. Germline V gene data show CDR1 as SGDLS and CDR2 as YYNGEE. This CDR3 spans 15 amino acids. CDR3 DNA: TGTGCCAGCAGCTATGATGGCCAGGGGGCATCTGAGCAGTACTTC. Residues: CASSYDGQGASEQYF.

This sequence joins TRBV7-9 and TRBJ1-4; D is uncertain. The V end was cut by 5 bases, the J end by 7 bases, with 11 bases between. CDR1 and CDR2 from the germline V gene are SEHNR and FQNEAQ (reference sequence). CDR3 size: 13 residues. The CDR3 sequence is CASSPEWLEKLFF. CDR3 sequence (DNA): TGTGCCAGCAGCCCGGAATGGCTTGAAAAACTGTTTTTT. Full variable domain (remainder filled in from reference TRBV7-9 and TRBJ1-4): DTGVSQNPRHKITKRGQNVTFRCDPISEHNRLYWYRQTLGQGPEFLTYFQNEAQLEKSRLLSDRFSAERPKGSFSTLEIQRTEQGDSAMYLCASSPEWLEKLFFGSGTQLSVL.

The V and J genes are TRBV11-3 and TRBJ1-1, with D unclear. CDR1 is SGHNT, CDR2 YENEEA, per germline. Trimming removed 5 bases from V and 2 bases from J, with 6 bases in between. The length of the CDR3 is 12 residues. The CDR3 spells CASSKHNTEAFF. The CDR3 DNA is TGTGCCAGCAGCAAACATAACACTGAAGCTTTCTTT.

CDR3 residues: CSATGGTSSLGGYEQYF. The CDR3 DNA sequence: TGCAGCGCGACAGGCGGGACTAGCTCACTGGGGGGCTACGAGCAGTACTTC. The gene calls are TRBV29-1 and TRBJ2-7; 9 nucleotides align to TRBD2. The V segment lost 7 bases and the J segment 3 bases; nucleotides outside the gene matches: 19. Germline CDR1 SQVTM, CDR2 ANQGSEA. CDR3 length: 17 residues.

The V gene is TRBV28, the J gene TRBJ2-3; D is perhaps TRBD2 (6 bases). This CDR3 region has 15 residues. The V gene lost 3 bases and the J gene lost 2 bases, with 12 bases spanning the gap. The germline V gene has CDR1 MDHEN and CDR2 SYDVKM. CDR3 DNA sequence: TGTGCCAGCAGTTTGGAGGGAAGAGTCACAGATACGCAGTATTTT. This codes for CASSLEGRVTDTQYF.

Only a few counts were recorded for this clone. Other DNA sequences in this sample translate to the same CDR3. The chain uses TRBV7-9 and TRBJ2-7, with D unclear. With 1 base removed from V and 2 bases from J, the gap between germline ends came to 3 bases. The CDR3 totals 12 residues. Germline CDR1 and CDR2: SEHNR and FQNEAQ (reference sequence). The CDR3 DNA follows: TGTGCCAGCAGCTTAGATCCCTACGAGCAGTACTTC. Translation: CASSLDPYEQYF.

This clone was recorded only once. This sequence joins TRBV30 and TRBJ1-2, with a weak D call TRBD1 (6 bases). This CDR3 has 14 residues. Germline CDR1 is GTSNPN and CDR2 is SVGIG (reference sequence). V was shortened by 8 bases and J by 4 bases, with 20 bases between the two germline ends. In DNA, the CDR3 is TGTGCCGGGAACACGGGGGCCGACCGCTATGGCTACACCTTC. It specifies CAGNTGADRYGYTF.

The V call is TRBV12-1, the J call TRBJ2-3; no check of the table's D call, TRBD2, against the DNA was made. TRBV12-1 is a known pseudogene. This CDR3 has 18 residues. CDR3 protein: CASSPRPSGTDTTDTQYF. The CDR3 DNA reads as TGTGCCAGCAGCCCCCGCCCCAGCGGGACCGACACCACAGATACGCAGTATTTT.

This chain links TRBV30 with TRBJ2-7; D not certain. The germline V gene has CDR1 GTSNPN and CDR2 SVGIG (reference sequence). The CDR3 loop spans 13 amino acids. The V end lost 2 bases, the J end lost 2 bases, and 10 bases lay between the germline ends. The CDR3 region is CAWSPAEPYEQYF. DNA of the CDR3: TGTGCCTGGAGTCCGGCAGAGCCCTACGAGCAGTACTTC.

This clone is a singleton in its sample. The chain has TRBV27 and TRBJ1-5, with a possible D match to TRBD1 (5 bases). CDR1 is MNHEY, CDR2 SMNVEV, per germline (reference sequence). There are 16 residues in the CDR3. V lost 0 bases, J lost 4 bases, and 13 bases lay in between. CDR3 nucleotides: TGTGCCAGCAGTTTATCGGGACCCGGGGGGAATCAGCCCCAGCATTTT. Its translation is CASSLSGPGGNQPQHF.

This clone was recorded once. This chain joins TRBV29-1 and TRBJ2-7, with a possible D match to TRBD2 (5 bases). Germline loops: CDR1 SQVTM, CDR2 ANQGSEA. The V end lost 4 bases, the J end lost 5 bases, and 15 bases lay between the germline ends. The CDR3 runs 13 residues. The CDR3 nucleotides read TGCAGCGTTGCCGTACAGCGGTACGACGAGCAGTACTTC. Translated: CSVAVQRYDEQYF.

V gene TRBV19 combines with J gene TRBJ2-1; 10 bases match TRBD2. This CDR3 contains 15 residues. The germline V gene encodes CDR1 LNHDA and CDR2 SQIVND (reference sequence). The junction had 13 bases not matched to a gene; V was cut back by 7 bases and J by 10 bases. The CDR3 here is CASITSGKARGEQFF. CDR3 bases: TGTGCCAGTATCACTAGCGGGAAGGCCAGGGGAGAGCAGTTCTTC.

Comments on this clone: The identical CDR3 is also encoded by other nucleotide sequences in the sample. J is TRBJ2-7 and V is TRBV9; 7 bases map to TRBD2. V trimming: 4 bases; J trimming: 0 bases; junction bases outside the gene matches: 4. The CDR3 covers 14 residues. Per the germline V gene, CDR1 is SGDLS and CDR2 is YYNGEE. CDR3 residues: CASSPGGTSYEQYF. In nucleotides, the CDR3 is TGTGCCAGCAGCCCCGGGGGGACCTCCTACGAGCAGTACTTC.

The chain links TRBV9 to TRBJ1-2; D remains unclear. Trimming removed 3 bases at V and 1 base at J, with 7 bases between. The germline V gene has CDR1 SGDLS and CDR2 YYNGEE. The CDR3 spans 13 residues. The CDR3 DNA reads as TGTGCCAGCAGCGAATCCCGTAACTATGGCTACACCTTC. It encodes CASSESRNYGYTF.

The CDR3, as DNA: TGCGCCAGCAGCGTGACTCCATCGAGCACAGATACGCAGTATTTT. Translation gives CASSVTPSSTDTQYF. This chain connects TRBV4-1 to TRBJ2-3; no clear D. Germline V lookup: CDR1 MGHRA, CDR2 YSYEKL. Trimming stripped 5 bases from V and 0 bases from J, with 12 bases between. The CDR3 spans 15 residues.

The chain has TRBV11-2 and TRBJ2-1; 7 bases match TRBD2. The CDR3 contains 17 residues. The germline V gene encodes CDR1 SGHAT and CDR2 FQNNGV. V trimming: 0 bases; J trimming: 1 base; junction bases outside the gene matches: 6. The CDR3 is CASSLDGLAVSYNEQFF. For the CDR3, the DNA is TGTGCCAGCAGCTTAGACGGTCTAGCGGTTTCCTACAATGAGCAGTTCTTC.

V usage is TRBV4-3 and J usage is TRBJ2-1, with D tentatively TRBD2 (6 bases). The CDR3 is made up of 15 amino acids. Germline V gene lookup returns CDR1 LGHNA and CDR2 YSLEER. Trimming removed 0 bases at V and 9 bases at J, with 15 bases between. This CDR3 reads CASSQEAGPGGEQFF. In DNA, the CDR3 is TGCGCCAGCAGCCAAGAGGCAGGGCCCGGGGGTGAGCAGTTCTTC.

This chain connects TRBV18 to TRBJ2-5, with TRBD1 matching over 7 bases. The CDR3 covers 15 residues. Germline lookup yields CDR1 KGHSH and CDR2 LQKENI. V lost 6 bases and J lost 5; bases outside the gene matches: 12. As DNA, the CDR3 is TGTGCCAGCTCGCTGGACAGGACGGCCGGGGAGACCCAGTACTTC. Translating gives CASSLDRTAGETQYF.

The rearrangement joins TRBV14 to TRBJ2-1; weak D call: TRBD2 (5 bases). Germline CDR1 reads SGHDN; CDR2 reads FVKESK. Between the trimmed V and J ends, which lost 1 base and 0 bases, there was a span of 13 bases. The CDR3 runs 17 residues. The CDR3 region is CASSQAEGARSYNEQFF. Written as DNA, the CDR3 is TGTGCCAGCAGCCAAGCAGAGGGAGCCCGCTCCTACAATGAGCAGTTCTTC. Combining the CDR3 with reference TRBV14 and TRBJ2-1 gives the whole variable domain EAGVTQFPSHSVIEKGQTVTLRCDPISGHDNLYWYRRVMGKEIKFLLHFVKESKQDESGMPNNRFLAERTGGTYSTLKVQPAELEDSGVYFCASSQAEGARSYNEQFFGPGTRLTVL.

The CDR3 loop is CASSYVAGELFF. The CDR3 nucleotides read TGTGCCAGCAGTTACGTCGCCGGGGAGCTGTTTTTT. The chain uses TRBV6-6 and TRBJ2-2; D ambiguous. The CDR3 consists of 12 residues. CDR1 is MNHNY and CDR2 is SVGAGI in the germline V gene (reference sequence). V was shortened by 2 bases and J by 6 bases, with 4 bases between the two germline ends.

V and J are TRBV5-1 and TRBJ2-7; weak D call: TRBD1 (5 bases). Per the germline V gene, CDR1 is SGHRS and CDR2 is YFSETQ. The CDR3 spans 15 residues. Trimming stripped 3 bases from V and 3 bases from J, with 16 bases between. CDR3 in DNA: TGCGCCAGCAGCTCGGCGGACAAAGGCAACTACGAGCAGTACTTC. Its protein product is CASSSADKGNYEQYF.

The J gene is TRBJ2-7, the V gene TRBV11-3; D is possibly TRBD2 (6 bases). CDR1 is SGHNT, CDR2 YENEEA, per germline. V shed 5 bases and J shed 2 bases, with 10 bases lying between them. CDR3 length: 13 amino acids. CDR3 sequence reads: CASSIGTAYEQYF. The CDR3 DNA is TGTGCCAGCAGCATAGGGACTGCCTACGAGCAGTACTTC.